This T cell receptor beta chain appears in the sequencing data of a study of T cell responses to AZD1222 COVID-19 vaccine. For this clone: Antigen: not known.

Germline V gene sequence: CDR1 LGHNA, CDR2 YSLEER. There are 15 residues in the CDR3. Deletions cut 0 bases from V and 2 bases from J, with 10 bases between. Generated by immunoSEQ multiplex PCR, the TCRdb table keeps only in-frame clones and is missing some. The sample consists of tens of thousands of clones, 70% to 90% of them appearing once. Study-level points and caveats: Among those given AZD1222, only 5 to 7 were seropositive at baseline. Compared with day 0, the breadth and depth of the Spike-specific TCR repertoire rose significantly after two doses of AZD1222. It was only after the peak T cell response that any repertoires were sampled.

The receptor was isolated from an adult in good health. The starting material was peripheral blood, obtained on day 0 of AZD1222 vaccination. The rearrangement uses TRBV4-3 and TRBJ1-2; D is unclear. CDR3 residues: CASSQERQSNYGYTF. The CDR3, as DNA: TGCGCCAGCAGCCAAGAGCGGCAGTCAAACTATGGCTACACCTTC.